Shown below are 31 T cell receptor beta chains from a single sample sequenced in a study of neurological immune-mediated disorders. TCRdb itself ran the 5' RACE reads through MiXCR, one entry per CDR3 protein. The sample contains about 74,000 distinct CDR3 sequences, approximately 5.2% of which appear only once. The specimen was PBMCs. The source of these receptors is a man between 18 and 29 years old with multiple sclerosis.

This clonotype was recorded at least ten times. The J gene is TRBJ2-1, the V gene TRBV7-9; D gene unclear. CDR3 length equals 13 residues. Germline-derived CDR1 and CDR2 are SEHNR and FQNEAQ (reference sequence). The ends were cut back, 9 bases at V and 8 bases at J, with 17 bases in the middle. CDR3 region: CASLQDLLDEQFF. The DNA for the CDR3 is TGTGCCAGTCTCCAGGACCTCCTAGATGAGCAGTTCTTC.

This clonotype occurred many times. This sequence joins TRBV5-1 and TRBJ2-1; D is undetermined. Per germline, CDR1 SGHRS and CDR2 YFSETQ. The CDR3 is 15 amino acids. Trimming left V 2 bases short and J 9 bases short, with 18 bases between. The CDR3 loop reads CASSLYGERAGEQFF. In nucleotides, the CDR3 is TGCGCCAGCAGCTTATATGGGGAAAGGGCTGGTGAGCAGTTCTTC.

This clonotype was detected many times. This sequence joins TRBV5-1 and TRBJ1-5, with 9 bases lining up with TRBD1. Germline V gene lookup returns CDR1 SGHRS and CDR2 YFSETQ. This CDR3 is 15 amino acids long. The V gene end was trimmed by 0 bases and the J gene end by 7 bases; junction bases not matched to a gene: 5. Written as DNA, the CDR3 is TGCGCCAGCAGCTTGGGGACAGGGGCGCGACAGCCCCAGCATTTT. It yields the protein CASSLGTGARQPQHF.

Many counts were recorded for this clonotype. V usage is TRBV12-5 and J usage is TRBJ1-5, with D possibly being TRBD1 (5 bases). Deletions cut 5 bases from V and 0 bases from J, with 17 bases between. Germline CDR1 LGHNT, CDR2 FRNRAP. The CDR3 loop spans 17 amino acids. The CDR3 spells CASGLSPQAPSNQPQHF. Here the CDR3 DNA reads TGTGCTAGTGGTCTCTCCCCACAGGCCCCTAGCAATCAGCCCCAGCATTTT.

This clonotype has at least ten counts. The chain is built from TRBV3-1 and TRBJ1-2; tentative D call: TRBD1 (6 bases). V was clipped by 3 bases and J by 10 bases, with 15 bases between them. The CDR3 has 13 residues. From germline, CDR1 is LGHDT and CDR2 YNNKEL (reference sequence). CDR3 sequence: CASSHRQVWTYTF. The CDR3 bases are TGTGCCAGCAGCCATCGACAGGTTTGGACCTACACCTTC.

This clonotype was seen repeatedly, ten times or more. The chain employs TRBV7-3 and TRBJ2-1; 8 nucleotides agree with TRBD2. The CDR3 totals 15 residues. The germline V gene has CDR1 SGHTA and CDR2 FQGTGA. J was trimmed by 0 bases and V by 4 bases; bases with no gene match: 2. The chain's CDR3 is CASSWGLGSYNEQFF. In DNA, the CDR3 is TGTGCCAGCAGCTGGGGACTAGGCTCCTACAATGAGCAGTTCTTC.

This clonotype showed up many times. The chain couples TRBV5-1 to TRBJ2-3, with a weak D call TRBD1 (6 bases). Deletions cut 0 bases from V and 3 bases from J, with 8 bases between. Germline CDR1 is SGHRS and CDR2 is YFSETQ. The CDR3 totals 14 residues. In DNA form, the CDR3 reads TGCGCCAGCAGCTTGGAACAGGGTACAGATACGCAGTATTTT. Translation gives CASSLEQGTDTQYF.

This clonotype showed up many times. V and J are TRBV4-2 and TRBJ2-3; D is tentatively TRBD1 or TRBD2 (6 bases each). Germline lookup yields CDR1 LGHNA and CDR2 YNFKEQ. There are 16 residues in the CDR3. Trimming cost V 1 base and J 0 bases, with 11 bases left between them. CDR3 in amino acids: CASSQVPGASTDTQYF. As DNA, the CDR3 is TGTGCCAGCAGCCAAGTACCGGGGGCTAGCACAGATACGCAGTATTTT.

Many counts were recorded for this clonotype. V usage is TRBV29-1 and J usage is TRBJ2-5; D is possibly TRBD1 (6 bases). The length of the CDR3 is 13 residues. The germline V gene encodes CDR1 SQVTM and CDR2 ANQGSEA. The germline V and J ends were trimmed by 7 bases and 6 bases, with 18 bases remaining between them. This chain's CDR3 is CSAHRTGMKTQYF. CDR3 sequence (DNA): TGCAGCGCCCACCGTACAGGGATGAAGACCCAGTACTTC.

About this clonotype: With a much larger clone just one base away, this may be a read error. V gene TRBV20-1 combines with J gene TRBJ2-1, with 7 bases that match TRBD2. V gave up 2 bases and J gave up 1 base; unmatched junction bases: 5. The length of the CDR3 is 15 residues. Germline assignment: CDR1 DFQATT and CDR2 SNEGSKA (reference sequence). CDR3 amino acids: CSARLAARSYNEQFF. DNA for the CDR3: TGCAGTGCTAGACTAGCGGCTAGATCCTACAATGAGCAGTTCTTC.

Of note for this clonotype: Just one base apart from a much larger clone, this may be a read error. The gene calls are TRBV3-1 and TRBJ1-1; D remains ambiguous. The V end was cut by 5 bases, the J end by 7 bases, with 11 bases between. Germline assignment: CDR1 LGHDT and CDR2 YNNKEL (reference sequence). The CDR3 runs 12 residues. Here the CDR3 DNA reads TGTGCCAGCAGCAAAGCCGGGAATGAAGCTTTCTTT. Its protein is CASSKAGNEAFF.

There are many counts of this clonotype. The rearrangement joins TRBV7-2 to TRBJ2-5; a possible D gene is TRBD2 (5 bases). The CDR3 consists of 13 residues. The germline V gene has CDR1 SGHTA and CDR2 FQGNSA. Between the trimmed V and J ends, which lost 3 bases and 5 bases, there was a span of 10 bases. CDR3 nucleotides: TGTGCCAGCAGCTTGGGAGTCCGCGAGACCCAGTACTTC. Its translation: CASSLGVRETQYF.

A few counts support this clonotype. CDR3 region: CSVEGLAGTGRPEQYF. Written as DNA, the CDR3 is TGCAGCGTAGAGGGACTAGCGGGGACTGGGCGCCCCGAGCAGTACTTC. This chain links TRBV29-1 with TRBJ2-7; TRBD2 agrees at 13 bases. CDR1 SQVTM and CDR2 ANQGSEA come from the germline V gene. J gave up 6 bases and V 6 bases, and 14 bases lay outside the gene matches. The CDR3 is 16 amino acids.

This clonotype was detected ten times or more. The chain links TRBV5-1 to TRBJ2-1, with TRBD2 matching 9 bases. J gave up 9 bases and V 0 bases, and 7 bases lay outside the gene matches. CDR1 is SGHRS, CDR2 YFSETQ, per germline. The CDR3 loop spans 15 amino acids. CDR3 in amino acids: CASSLESGGRGEQFF. CDR3 sequence (DNA): TGCGCCAGCAGCTTGGAAAGCGGGGGGAGGGGTGAGCAGTTCTTC.

This clonotype was seen many times. The chain carries TRBV6-6 and TRBJ2-1; D may be TRBD1 or TRBD2 (5 bases each). The length of the CDR3 is 15 residues. Germline CDR1 is MNHNY and CDR2 is SVGAGI (reference sequence). Trimming took 3 bases from V and 7 from J, leaving 16 bases between them. Here the CDR3 reads CASSYPTGTANEQFF. The CDR3 DNA sequence: TGTGCCAGCAGTTATCCGACCGGGACGGCGAATGAGCAGTTCTTC.

This clonotype was seen many times. CDR3 protein: CSASGTAINEKLFF. CDR3 DNA sequence: TGCAGTGCTAGTGGGACAGCGATTAATGAAAAACTGTTTTTT. The chain combines TRBV20-1 with TRBJ1-4, with TRBD1 identical over 7 bases. Per the germline V gene, CDR1 is DFQATT and CDR2 is SNEGSKA (reference sequence). Germline trimming cut 3 bases from V and 4 bases from J; bases unmatched to any gene: 5. This CDR3 comprises 14 residues.

This clonotype has a handful of counts. A single base separates this from a much larger clone, so it may be a read error. As DNA, the CDR3 is TGCAGCGTCAACATCCAGAACACTGAAGCTTTCTTT. Translation gives CSVNIQNTEAFF. The rearrangement links TRBV29-1 to TRBJ1-1; D gene unclear. The CDR3 runs 12 residues. Germline V gene sequence: CDR1 SQVTM, CDR2 ANQGSEA. V was clipped by 6 bases and J by 1 base, with 9 bases between them.

Many counts were recorded for this clonotype. The chain combines TRBV20-1 with TRBJ2-5; a possible D gene is TRBD2 (6 bases). This CDR3 has 12 amino acids. V was cut by 2 bases and J by 5 bases, with 9 bases left in between. From germline, CDR1 is DFQATT and CDR2 SNEGSKA (reference sequence). The CDR3, as DNA: TGCAGTGCTAGAAGGAGCGGGGAGACCCAGTACTTC. Protein product: CSARRSGETQYF.

This clonotype was seen at least ten times. The chain combines TRBV20-1 with TRBJ2-7; tentative D call: TRBD1 (6 bases). Germline lookup yields CDR1 DFQATT and CDR2 SNEGSKA (reference sequence). V lost 2 bases and J lost 0, with 11 bases in between. CDR3 length equals 14 residues. For the CDR3, the DNA is TGCAGTGCTAGATTTGGGGGCAGCTCCTACGAGCAGTACTTC. Its translation is CSARFGGSSYEQYF.

The sample holds a few counts of this clonotype. The genes are TRBV6-1 and TRBJ2-7; D might be TRBD1 (6 bases). This CDR3 has 14 amino acids. Deletions cut 2 bases from V and 1 base from J, with 9 bases between. Germline V gene lookup returns CDR1 MNHNS and CDR2 SASEGT. The CDR3 region is CASSEKDRSYEQYF. DNA for the CDR3: TGTGCCAGCAGTGAAAAAGACAGGTCCTACGAGCAGTACTTC.

At least ten counts were recorded for this clonotype. The chain has TRBV24-1 and TRBJ2-1, with 11 nucleotides matching TRBD1. This CDR3 contains 15 residues. The junction had 3 bases not matched to a gene; V was cut back by 0 bases and J by 9 bases. CDR1 and CDR2 from the germline V gene are KGHDR and SFDVKD. The CDR3 DNA follows: TGTGCCACCAGTGATTTGGGACAGGGGGCAGGTGAGCAGTTCTTC. Protein: CATSDLGQGAGEQFF.

This clonotype was found a few times. The chain uses TRBV15 and TRBJ2-3; TRBD1 or TRBD2 may be the D gene (5 bases each). V was cut by 0 bases and J by 2 bases, with 12 bases left in between. CDR3 length: 16 residues. The germline gives CDR1 LNHNV, CDR2 YYDKDF (reference sequence). CDR3 DNA: TGTGCCACCAGCAGAGATTGGGGGACCCCCACAGATACGCAGTATTTT. Its translation is CATSRDWGTPTDTQYF.

This clonotype showed up many times. The rearrangement uses TRBV10-3 and TRBJ2-7; D not certain. Trimming stripped 3 bases from V and 5 bases from J, with 11 bases between. CDR1 and CDR2 (germline): ENHRY, SYGVKD. This CDR3 contains 13 residues. CDR3 residues: CAISDTKLHEQYF. CDR3 nucleotides: TGTGCCATCAGTGACACCAAGCTCCACGAGCAGTACTTC.

This clonotype came up many times. The V call is TRBV11-1, the J call TRBJ2-1; 7 bases line up with TRBD2. J was trimmed by 6 bases and V by 7 bases; bases with no gene match: 6. The CDR3 runs to 13 residues. The germline gives CDR1 SGHAT, CDR2 FQDESV (reference sequence). This CDR3 reads CASTLGGGNEQFF. The DNA of the CDR3 is TGTGCCAGCACGCTGGGCGGGGGCAATGAGCAGTTCTTC.

This clonotype was observed many times. V usage is TRBV20-1 and J usage is TRBJ1-1; D unresolved. Per the germline V gene, CDR1 is DFQATT and CDR2 is SNEGSKA (reference sequence). Trimming removed 8 bases at V and 2 bases at J, with 12 bases between. The CDR3 totals 12 residues. In DNA, the CDR3 is TGCAGTCTGAGGCTATTTAACACTGAAGCTTTCTTT. Protein: CSLRLFNTEAFF.

The rearrangement joins TRBV5-1 to TRBJ1-1; no reliable D call. This CDR3 comprises 13 residues. Trimming took off 2 bases at V and 1 base at J, with 6 bases between the two ends. Germline assignment: CDR1 SGHRS and CDR2 YFSETQ. DNA of the CDR3: TGCGCCAGCAGCTTCTCGGGGAACACTGAAGCTTTCTTT. This encodes CASSFSGNTEAFF.

This clonotype has a count of ten or more. This chain connects TRBV5-1 to TRBJ2-5; TRBD1 is a possible D gene (6 bases). Germline values: CDR1 SGHRS, CDR2 YFSETQ. The CDR3 is 13 amino acids. Trimming took off 5 bases at V and 4 bases at J, with 12 bases between the two ends. The CDR3, as DNA: TGCGCCAGCAGAACAGGGACGGGAGAGACCCAGTACTTC. This codes for CASRTGTGETQYF.

This clonotype showed up many times. The chain carries TRBV15 and TRBJ2-2; 11 nucleotides align to TRBD2. The CDR3 covers 18 residues. V lost 0 bases, J lost 5 bases, and 8 bases stayed unmatched. Looked up from germline, CDR1 is LNHNV and CDR2 is YYDKDF (reference sequence). The CDR3 DNA follows: TGTGCCACCAGCAGAGAATATAGCGGGAGGGCCGTGACCGGGGAGCTGTTTTTT. As protein: CATSREYSGRAVTGELFF.

This clonotype was counted at least ten times. At one boundary the junction diverges from the germline segment, which might be a read error. The chain joins TRBV7-7 to TRBJ1-4; 10 positions agree with TRBD1. The CDR3 contains 13 residues. The germline V gene has CDR1 SSHAT and CDR2 FNYEAQ (reference sequence). In DNA, the CDR3 is TGTGCTAGCAGCCCGGACAGGGGGGGAAAACTGTTTTTT. Translation gives CASSPDRGGKLFF.

The table lists this clonotype with many counts. The genes are TRBV20-1 and TRBJ2-7; D is perhaps TRBD2 (6 bases). There are 14 residues in the CDR3. The germline CDR1 and CDR2 sequences are DFQATT and SNEGSKA (reference sequence). Trimming shortened V by 6 bases and J by 2 bases, and 17 bases separated the two germline ends. CDR3 coding DNA: TGCAGTGCCACGCCGTTTGGGAGGACCTACGAGCAGTACTTC. It specifies CSATPFGRTYEQYF.

The sample holds many counts of this clonotype. The rearrangement joins TRBV29-1 to TRBJ2-1; 10 positions agree with TRBD2. The CDR3 runs 17 residues. The V gene's germline CDR1 is SQVTM and CDR2 ANQGSEA. The junction had 19 bases not matched to a gene; V was cut back by 6 bases and J by 8 bases. The CDR3, as DNA: TGCAGCGTCAGGGATGAAAGTCTAGCGGGAGTTGTCTATGAGCAGTTCTTC. It codes for CSVRDESLAGVVYEQFF.